This T cell receptor beta chain appears in the sequencing data of a study of blood T cell repertoires in COVID-19. The CDR3 has 16 amino acids. CDR1 and CDR2 (germline): LNHDA, SQIVND (reference sequence). V was shortened by 0 bases and J by 5 bases, with 13 bases between the two germline ends. Using immunoSEQ multiplex PCR, the repertoire was profiled, and TCRdb retains in-frame clones only, with some absent. The sample includes some 100,000 clones, approximately 84% of them seen just once. The receptor comes from a woman in her sixties or seventies with acute or convalescent COVID-19. The J gene is TRBJ2-2, the V gene TRBV19; possibly TRBD2 for D (7 bases). Material for sequencing was peripheral blood. The chain's CDR3 is CASSIDRGARTGELFF. CDR3 DNA sequence: TGTGCCAGTAGTATAGATCGGGGGGCAAGGACCGGGGAGCTGTTTTTT.